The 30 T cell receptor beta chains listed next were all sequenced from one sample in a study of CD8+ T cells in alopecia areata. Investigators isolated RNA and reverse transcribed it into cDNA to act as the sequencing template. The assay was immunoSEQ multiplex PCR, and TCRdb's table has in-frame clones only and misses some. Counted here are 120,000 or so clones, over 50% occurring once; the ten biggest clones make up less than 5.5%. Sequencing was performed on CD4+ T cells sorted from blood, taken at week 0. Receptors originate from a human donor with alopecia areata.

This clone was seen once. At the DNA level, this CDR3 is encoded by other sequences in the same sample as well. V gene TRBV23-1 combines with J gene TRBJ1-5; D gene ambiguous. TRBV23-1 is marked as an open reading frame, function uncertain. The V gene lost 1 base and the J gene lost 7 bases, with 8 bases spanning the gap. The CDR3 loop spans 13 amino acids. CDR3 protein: CASSQLDAQPQHF. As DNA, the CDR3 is TGCGCCAGCAGTCAATTGGACGCCCAGCCCCAGCATTTT.

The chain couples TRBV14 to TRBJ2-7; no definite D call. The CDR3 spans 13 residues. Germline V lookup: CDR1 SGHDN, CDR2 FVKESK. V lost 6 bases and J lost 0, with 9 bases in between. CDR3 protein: CASRSLSSYEQYF. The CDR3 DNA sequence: TGTGCCAGCAGGTCGTTAAGCTCCTACGAGCAGTACTTC.

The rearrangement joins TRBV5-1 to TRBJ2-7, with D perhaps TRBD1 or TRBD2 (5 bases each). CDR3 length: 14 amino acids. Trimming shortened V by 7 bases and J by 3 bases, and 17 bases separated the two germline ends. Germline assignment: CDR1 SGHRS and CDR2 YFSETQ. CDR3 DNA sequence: TGCGCCAGCCAGCTCGGGGCAGAAAGCTACGAGCAGTACTTC. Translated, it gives CASQLGAESYEQYF.

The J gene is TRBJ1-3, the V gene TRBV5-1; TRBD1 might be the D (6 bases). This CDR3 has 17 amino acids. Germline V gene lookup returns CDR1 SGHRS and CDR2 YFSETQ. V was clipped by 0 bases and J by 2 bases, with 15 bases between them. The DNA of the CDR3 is TGCGCCAGCAGCTTGGCGGGGACACAGGCCACTGGAAACACCATATATTTT. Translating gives CASSLAGTQATGNTIYF.

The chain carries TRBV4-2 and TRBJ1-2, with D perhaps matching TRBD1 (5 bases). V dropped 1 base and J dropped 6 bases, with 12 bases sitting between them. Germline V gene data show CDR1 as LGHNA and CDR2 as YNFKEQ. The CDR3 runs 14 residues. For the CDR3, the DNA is TGTGCCAGCAGCCAAGGAGAGGGGACCGATGGCTACACCTTC. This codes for CASSQGEGTDGYTF.

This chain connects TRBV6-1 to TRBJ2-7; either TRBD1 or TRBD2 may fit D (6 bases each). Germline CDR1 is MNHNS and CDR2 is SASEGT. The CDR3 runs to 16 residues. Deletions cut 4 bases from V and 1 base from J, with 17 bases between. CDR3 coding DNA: TGTGCCAGCAGTGCCGCCGGGGGCGCTTATTCCTACGAGCAGTACTTC. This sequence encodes CASSAAGGAYSYEQYF.

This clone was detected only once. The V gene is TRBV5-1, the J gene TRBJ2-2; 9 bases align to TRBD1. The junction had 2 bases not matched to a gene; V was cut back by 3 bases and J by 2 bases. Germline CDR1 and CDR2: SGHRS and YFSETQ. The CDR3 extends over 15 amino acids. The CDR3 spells CASSWGQGNTGELFF. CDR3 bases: TGCGCCAGCAGCTGGGGACAGGGAAACACCGGGGAGCTGTTTTTT.

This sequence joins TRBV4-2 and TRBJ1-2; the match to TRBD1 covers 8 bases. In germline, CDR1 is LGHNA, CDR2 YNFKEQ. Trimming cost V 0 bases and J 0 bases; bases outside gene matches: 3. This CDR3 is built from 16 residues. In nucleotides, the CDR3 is TGTGCCAGCAGCCAAGATAGACAGGGGACTAACTATGGCTACACCTTC. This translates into CASSQDRQGTNYGYTF.

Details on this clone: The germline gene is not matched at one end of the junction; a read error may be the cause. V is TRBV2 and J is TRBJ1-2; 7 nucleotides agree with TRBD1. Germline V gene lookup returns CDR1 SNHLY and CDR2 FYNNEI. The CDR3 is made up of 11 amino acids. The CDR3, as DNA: TGTGCCAGCAGGCCTGGACAGGTGCTGGCCTTC. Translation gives CASRPGQVLAF.

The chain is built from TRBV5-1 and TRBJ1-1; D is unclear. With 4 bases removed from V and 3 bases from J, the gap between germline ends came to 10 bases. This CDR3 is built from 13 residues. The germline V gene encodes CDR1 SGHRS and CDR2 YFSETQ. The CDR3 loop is CASSGLGDTEAFF. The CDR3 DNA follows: TGCGCCAGCAGCGGCTTGGGAGACACTGAAGCTTTCTTT.

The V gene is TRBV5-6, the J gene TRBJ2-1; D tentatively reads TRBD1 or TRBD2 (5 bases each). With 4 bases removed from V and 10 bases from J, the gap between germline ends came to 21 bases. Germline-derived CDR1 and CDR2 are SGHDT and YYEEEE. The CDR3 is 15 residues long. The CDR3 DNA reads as TGTGCCAGCAGCGAGCGGCCAGGGCGAAGCTACGAGCAGTTCTTC. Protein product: CASSERPGRSYEQFF.

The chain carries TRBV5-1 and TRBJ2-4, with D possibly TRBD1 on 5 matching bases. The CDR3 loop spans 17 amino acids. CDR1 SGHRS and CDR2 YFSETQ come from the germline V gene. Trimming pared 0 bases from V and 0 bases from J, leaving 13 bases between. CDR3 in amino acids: CASSLATATLAKNIQYF. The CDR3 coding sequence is TGCGCCAGCAGCTTGGCGACAGCTACCTTAGCCAAAAACATTCAGTACTTC.

CDR3 loop: CSVEGRADTQYF. The CDR3 DNA sequence: TGCAGCGTTGAAGGTCGGGCAGATACGCAGTATTTT. The chain joins TRBV29-1 to TRBJ2-3; D call uncertain. Germline V gene lookup returns CDR1 SQVTM and CDR2 ANQGSEA. CDR3 size: 12 residues. V lost 1 base and J lost 4, with 6 bases in between.

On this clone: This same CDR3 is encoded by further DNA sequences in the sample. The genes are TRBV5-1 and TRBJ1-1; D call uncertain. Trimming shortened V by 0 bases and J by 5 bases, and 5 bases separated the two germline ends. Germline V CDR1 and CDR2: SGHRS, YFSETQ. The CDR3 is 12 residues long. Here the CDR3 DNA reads TGCGCCAGCAGCTTGGGATGGACTGAAGCTTTCTTT. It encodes CASSLGWTEAFF.

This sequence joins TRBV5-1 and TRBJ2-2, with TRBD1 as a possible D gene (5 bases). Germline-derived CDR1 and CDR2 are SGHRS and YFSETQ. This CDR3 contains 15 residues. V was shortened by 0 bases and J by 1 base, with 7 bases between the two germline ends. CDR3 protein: CASSLGQGNTGELFF. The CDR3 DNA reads TGCGCCAGCAGCTTGGGTCAGGGGAACACCGGGGAGCTGTTTTTT.

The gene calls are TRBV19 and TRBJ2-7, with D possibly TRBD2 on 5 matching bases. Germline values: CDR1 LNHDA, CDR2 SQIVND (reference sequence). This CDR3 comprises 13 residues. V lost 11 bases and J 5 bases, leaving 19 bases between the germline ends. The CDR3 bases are TGTGCCTCCAGAGGGAACAATGGTAACGAGCAGTACTTC. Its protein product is CASRGNNGNEQYF.

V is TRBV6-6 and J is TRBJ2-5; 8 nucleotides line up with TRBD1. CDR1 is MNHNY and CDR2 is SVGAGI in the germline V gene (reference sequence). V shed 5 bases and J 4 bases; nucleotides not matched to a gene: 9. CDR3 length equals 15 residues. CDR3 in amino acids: CASSQTGATGETQYF. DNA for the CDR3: TGTGCCAGCAGTCAGACAGGGGCGACGGGAGAGACCCAGTACTTC.

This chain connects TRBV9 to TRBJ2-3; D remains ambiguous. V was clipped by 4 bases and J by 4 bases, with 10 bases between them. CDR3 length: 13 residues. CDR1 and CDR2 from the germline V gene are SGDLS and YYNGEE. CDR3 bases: TGTGCCAGCAGCATTGACGGACCAGATACGCAGTATTTT. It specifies CASSIDGPDTQYF.

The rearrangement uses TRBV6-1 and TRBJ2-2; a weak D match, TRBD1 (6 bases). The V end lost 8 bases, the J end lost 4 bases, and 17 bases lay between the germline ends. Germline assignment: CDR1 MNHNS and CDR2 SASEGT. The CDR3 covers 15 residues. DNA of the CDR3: TGTGCCAGCCCTAACCCGGGACACTTCACCGGGGAGCTGTTTTTT. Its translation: CASPNPGHFTGELFF.

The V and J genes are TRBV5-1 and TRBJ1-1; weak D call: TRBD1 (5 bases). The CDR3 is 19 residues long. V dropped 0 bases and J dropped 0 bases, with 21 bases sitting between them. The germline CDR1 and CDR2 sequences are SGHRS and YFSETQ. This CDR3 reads CASSLGPSGEGRMNTEAFF. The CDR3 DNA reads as TGCGCCAGCAGCTTGGGACCTTCAGGTGAGGGGAGGATGAACACTGAAGCTTTCTTT.

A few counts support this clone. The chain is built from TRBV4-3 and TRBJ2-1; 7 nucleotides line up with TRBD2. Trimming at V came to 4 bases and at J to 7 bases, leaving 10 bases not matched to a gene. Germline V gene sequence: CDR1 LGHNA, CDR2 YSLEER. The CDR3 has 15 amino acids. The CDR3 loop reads CASSRSGALGNEQFF. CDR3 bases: TGCGCCAGCAGCCGAAGCGGGGCCCTGGGGAATGAGCAGTTCTTC.

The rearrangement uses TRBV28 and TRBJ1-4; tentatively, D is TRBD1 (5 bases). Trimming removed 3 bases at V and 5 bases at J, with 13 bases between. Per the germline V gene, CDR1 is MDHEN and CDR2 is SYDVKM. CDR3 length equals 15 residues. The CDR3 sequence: CASSLESGANEKLFF. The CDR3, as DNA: TGTGCCAGCAGTTTGGAATCCGGGGCGAATGAAAAACTGTTTTTT.

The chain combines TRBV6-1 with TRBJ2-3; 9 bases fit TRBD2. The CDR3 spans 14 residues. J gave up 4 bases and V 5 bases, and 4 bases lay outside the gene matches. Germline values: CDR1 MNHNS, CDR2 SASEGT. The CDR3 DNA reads TGTGCCAGCAGTTTAGCGGGAGTGGCAGATACGCAGTATTTT. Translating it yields CASSLAGVADTQYF.

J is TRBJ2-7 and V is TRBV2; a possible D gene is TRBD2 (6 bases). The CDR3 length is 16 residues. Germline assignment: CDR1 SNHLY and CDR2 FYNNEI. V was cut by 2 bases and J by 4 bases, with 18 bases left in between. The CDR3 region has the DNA TGTGCCAGCAGTGAACGCCCCGGGGGAGGTACATACGAGCAGTACTTC. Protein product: CASSERPGGGTYEQYF.

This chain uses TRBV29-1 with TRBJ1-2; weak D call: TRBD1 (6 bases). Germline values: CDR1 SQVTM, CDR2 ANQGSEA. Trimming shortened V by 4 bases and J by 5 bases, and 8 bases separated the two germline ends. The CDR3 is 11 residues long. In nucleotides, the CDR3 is TGCAGCGTTGGGGGGGCGTATGGCTACACCTTC. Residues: CSVGGAYGYTF.

The DNA for the CDR3 is TGTGCCAGCAGCTTAGCGCCGCCAGGGGAGGATACGCAGTATTTT. This encodes CASSLAPPGEDTQYF. The V and J genes are TRBV7-2 and TRBJ2-3, with D possibly being TRBD1 (6 bases). The CDR3 consists of 15 residues. Germline CDR1 reads SGHTA; CDR2 reads FQGNSA. The ends were cut back, 0 bases at V and 6 bases at J, with 13 bases in the middle.

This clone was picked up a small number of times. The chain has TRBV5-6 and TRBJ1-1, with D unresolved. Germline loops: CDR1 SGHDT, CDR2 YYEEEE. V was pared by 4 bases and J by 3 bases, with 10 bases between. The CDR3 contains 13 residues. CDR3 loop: CASSPQRDTEAFF. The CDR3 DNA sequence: TGTGCCAGCAGCCCCCAGAGGGACACTGAAGCTTTCTTT.

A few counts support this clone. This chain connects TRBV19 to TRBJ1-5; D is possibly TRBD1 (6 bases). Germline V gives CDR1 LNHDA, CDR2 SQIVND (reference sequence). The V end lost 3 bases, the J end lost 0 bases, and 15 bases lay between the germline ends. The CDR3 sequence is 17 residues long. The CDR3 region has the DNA TGTGCCAGTAGTATGAGAGACAGGTCAAATAGCAATCAGCCCCAGCATTTT. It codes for CASSMRDRSNSNQPQHF.

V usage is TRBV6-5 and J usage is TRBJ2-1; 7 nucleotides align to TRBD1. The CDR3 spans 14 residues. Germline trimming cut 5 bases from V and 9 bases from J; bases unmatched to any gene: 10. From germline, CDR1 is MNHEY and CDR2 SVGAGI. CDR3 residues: CASSTGAGGGEQFF. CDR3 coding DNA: TGTGCCAGCAGTACTGGGGCAGGGGGTGGTGAGCAGTTCTTC.

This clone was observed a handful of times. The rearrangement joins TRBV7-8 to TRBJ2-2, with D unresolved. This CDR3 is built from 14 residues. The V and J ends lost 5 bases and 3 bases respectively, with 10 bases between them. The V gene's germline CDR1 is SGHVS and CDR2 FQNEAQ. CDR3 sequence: CASSPQIYTGELFF. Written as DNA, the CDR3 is TGTGCCAGCAGCCCTCAGATATACACCGGGGAGCTGTTTTTT.